The clone carrying this T cell receptor (beta chain) was recorded at least ten times. The antigen is undetermined. The data stem from a study of T cells in Graves' hyperthyroidism and ophthalmopathy. Study conclusions and caveats: The majority of expanded thyroid clonotypes above 0.001 also appeared in blood.

Uncontrolled infections, other autoimmune diseases, pregnancy or lactation led to exclusion of patients. Each diagnosis drew on symptoms, thyroxine, TRAb, thyroid ultrasound and orbital computed tomography findings. Germline V lookup: CDR1 SNHLY, CDR2 FYNNEI. The length of the CDR3 is 14 residues. J lost 10 bases, V lost 5 bases, and 9 bases had no gene match. From RNA transcripts, TCR beta CDR3 regions were amplified. Researchers ran a first-round RT-PCR on the TCR CDR3 using the HTBI primer set. TCRdb itself ran the multiplex PCR reads through MiXCR, one entry per CDR3 protein. Among tens of thousands of distinct CDR3 sequences listed, roughly 45% were seen once.

This TCR came from a woman aged 25 to 39 with Graves' hyperthyroidism. The sample taken for sequencing was blood. The chain joins TRBV2 to TRBJ2-2, with 8 bases identical to TRBD1. The CDR3 sequence is CASSIDRGPTELFF. Written as DNA, the CDR3 is TGTGCCAGCAGTATCGACAGGGGCCCGACGGAGCTGTTTTTT.